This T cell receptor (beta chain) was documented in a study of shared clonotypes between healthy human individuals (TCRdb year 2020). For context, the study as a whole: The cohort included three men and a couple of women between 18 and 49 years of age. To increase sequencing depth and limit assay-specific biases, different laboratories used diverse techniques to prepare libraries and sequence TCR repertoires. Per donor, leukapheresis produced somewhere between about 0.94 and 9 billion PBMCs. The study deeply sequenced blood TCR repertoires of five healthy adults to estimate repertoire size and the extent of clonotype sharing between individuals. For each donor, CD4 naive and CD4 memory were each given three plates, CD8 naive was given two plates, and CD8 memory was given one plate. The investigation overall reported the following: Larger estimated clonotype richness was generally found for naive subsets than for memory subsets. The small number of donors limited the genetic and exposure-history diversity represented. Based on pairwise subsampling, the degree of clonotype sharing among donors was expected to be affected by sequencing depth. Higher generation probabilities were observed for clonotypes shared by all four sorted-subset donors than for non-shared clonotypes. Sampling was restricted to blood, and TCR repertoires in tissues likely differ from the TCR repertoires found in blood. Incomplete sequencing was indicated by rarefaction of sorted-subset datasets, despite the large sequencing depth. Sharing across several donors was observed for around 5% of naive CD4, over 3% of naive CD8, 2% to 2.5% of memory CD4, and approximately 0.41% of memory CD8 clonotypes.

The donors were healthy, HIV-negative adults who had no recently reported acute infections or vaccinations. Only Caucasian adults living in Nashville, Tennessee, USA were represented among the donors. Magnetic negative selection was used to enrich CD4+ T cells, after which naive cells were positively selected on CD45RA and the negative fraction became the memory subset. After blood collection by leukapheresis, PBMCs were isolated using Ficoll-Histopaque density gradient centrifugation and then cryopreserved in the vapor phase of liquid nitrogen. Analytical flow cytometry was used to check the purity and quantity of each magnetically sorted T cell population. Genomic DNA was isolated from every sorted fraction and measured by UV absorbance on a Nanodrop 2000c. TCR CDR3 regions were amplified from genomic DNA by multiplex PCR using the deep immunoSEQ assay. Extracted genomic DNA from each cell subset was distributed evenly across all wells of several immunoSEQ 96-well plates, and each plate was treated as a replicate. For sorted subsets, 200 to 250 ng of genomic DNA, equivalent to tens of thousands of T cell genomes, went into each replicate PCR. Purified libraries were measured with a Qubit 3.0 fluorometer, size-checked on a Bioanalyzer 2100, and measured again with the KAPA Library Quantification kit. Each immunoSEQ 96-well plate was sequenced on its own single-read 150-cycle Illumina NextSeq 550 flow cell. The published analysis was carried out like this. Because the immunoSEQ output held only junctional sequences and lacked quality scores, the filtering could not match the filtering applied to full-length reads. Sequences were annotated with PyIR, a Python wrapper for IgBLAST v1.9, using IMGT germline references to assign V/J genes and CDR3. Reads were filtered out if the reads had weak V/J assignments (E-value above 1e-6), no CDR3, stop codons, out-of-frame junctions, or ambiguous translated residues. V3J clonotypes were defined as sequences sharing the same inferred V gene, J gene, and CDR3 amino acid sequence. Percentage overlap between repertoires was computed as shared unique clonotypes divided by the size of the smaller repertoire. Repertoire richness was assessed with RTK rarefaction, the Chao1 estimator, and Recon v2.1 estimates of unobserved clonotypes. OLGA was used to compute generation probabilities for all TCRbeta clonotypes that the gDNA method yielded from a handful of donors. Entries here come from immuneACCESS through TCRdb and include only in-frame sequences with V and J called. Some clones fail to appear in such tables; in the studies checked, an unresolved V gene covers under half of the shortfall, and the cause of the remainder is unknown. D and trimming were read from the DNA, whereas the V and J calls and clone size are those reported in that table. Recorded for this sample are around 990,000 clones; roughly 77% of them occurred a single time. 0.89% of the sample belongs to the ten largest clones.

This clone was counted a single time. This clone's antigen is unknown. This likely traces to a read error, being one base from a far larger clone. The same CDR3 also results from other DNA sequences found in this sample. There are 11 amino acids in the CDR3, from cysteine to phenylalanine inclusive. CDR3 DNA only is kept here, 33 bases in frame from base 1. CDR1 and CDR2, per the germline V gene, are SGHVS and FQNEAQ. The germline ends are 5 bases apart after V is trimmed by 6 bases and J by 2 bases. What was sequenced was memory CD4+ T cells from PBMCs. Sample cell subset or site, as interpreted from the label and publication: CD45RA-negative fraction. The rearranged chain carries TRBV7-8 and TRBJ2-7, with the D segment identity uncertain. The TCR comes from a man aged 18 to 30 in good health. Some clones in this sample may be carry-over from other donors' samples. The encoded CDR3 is CASSSTYEQYF. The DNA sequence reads TGTGCCAGCAGTTCGACCTACGAGCAGTACTTC.